Below, 20 T cell receptor beta chains from the same sample are listed, as sequenced in a study of radiotherapy plus CTLA-4 blockade in lung cancer. Only in-frame clones appear in the TCRdb table, and some are missing; sequencing was by immunoSEQ multiplex PCR. The sample has under 25,000 clones; around 70% are singletons. The sequences come from peripheral blood, collected from a patient treated with radiotherapy plus ipilimumab. The receptor source for this set is a human donor with non-small cell lung cancer who had stable disease on radiotherapy plus ipilimumab.

The chain recombines TRBV4-1 with TRBJ1-5; D is uncertain. Trimming took 1 base from V and 2 from J, leaving 12 bases between them. Looked up from germline, CDR1 is MGHRA and CDR2 is YSYEKL. This CDR3 spans 16 amino acids. For the CDR3, the DNA is TGCGCCAGCAGCCAAGGTGTGGCCTACGGCAATCAGCCCCAGCATTTT. It translates to CASSQGVAYGNQPQHF.

This chain links TRBV7-2 with TRBJ2-7, with D possibly matching TRBD2 (6 bases). The CDR3 extends over 14 amino acids. The V end was cut by 5 bases, the J end by 2 bases, with 13 bases between. Germline CDR1 is SGHTA and CDR2 is FQGNSA. CDR3: CASSRERATYEQYF. CDR3 coding DNA: TGTGCCAGCAGCCGAGAGCGGGCAACCTACGAGCAGTACTTC.

The DNA for the CDR3 is TGTGCCAGCAGCTTAGTCGGAAACACTGAAGCTTTCTTT. Translation: CASSLVGNTEAFF. This sequence joins TRBV7-8 and TRBJ1-1, with unresolved D. CDR3 length: 13 amino acids. Trimming stripped 1 base from V and 2 bases from J, with 5 bases between. Per germline, CDR1 SGHVS and CDR2 FQNEAQ. The variable domain in full, with the rest retrieved from reference TRBV7-8 and TRBJ1-1, is GAGVSQSPRYKVAKRGQDVALRCDPISGHVSLFWYQQALGQGPEFLTYFQNEAQLDKSGLPSDRFFAERPEGSVSTLKIQRTQQEDSAVYLCASSLVGNTEAFFGQGTRLTVV.

V and J are TRBV21-1 and TRBJ2-7. TRBV21-1 is marked as a pseudogene. The CDR3 is 12 residues long. The CDR3: CASSKKGYEQYF. Here the CDR3 DNA reads TGTGCCAGCAGCAAAAAGGGTTACGAGCAGTACTTC.

A remark on this clone: One junction end disagrees with the germline gene, perhaps due to a read error. V usage is TRBV5-4 and J usage is TRBJ1-2; D remains unclear. In germline, CDR1 is SGHNT, CDR2 YYREEE (reference sequence). CDR3 size: 14 residues. CDR3 nucleotide sequence: TGTGCCAGCGAAGGTGACGTACCAGGAAAGACCTATGGCTTC. Protein product: CASEGDVPGKTYGF.

As to this clone: Other DNA variants within this sample encode the same CDR3. V is TRBV7-2 and J is TRBJ1-5; 7 bases are shared with TRBD1. The germline V gene has CDR1 SGHTA and CDR2 FQGNSA. This CDR3 is 13 amino acids long. Trimming cost V 5 bases and J 4 bases; bases outside gene matches: 2. The CDR3 spells CASSQQGNQPQHF. CDR3 sequence (DNA): TGTGCCAGCAGCCAACAGGGGAATCAGCCCCAGCATTTT.

This rearrangement joins TRBV7-2 to TRBJ1-1; 9 bases are shared with TRBD1. The J segment lost 10 bases and the V segment lost 2 bases, leaving 17 bases of the junction unmatched. Germline-derived CDR1 and CDR2 are SGHTA and FQGNSA. The CDR3 has 17 residues. This CDR3 reads CASSLYSPGQGSSSAFF. CDR3 nucleotides: TGTGCCAGCAGCTTATACTCGCCGGGACAGGGATCATCTTCAGCTTTCTTT. Full variable domain (missing parts from reference TRBV7-2 and TRBJ1-1): GAGVSQSPSNKVTEKGKDVELRCDPISGHTALYWYRQSLGQGLEFLIYFQGNSAPDKSGLPSDRFSAERTGGSVSTLTIQRTQQEDSAVYLCASSLYSPGQGSSSAFFGQGTRLTVV.

This chain joins TRBV9 and TRBJ2-5; TRBD2 aligns across 9 bases. J gave up 4 bases and V 0 bases, and 10 bases lay outside the gene matches. In germline, CDR1 is SGDLS, CDR2 YYNGEE. The CDR3 totals 17 residues. CDR3 in amino acids: CASSVGVSGSGGETQYF. The CDR3 bases are TGTGCCAGCAGCGTAGGGGTTAGCGGGAGCGGGGGAGAGACCCAGTACTTC.

This clone was seen a handful of times. J is TRBJ2-3 and V is TRBV29-1; a weak D match, TRBD2 (5 bases). Germline-derived CDR1 and CDR2 are SQVTM and ANQGSEA. The CDR3 runs to 11 residues. This chain's CDR3 is CTTHRGDTQYF. The CDR3 nucleotides read TGCACCACCCATCGGGGAGATACGCAGTATTTT.

The chain has TRBV20-1 and TRBJ2-5, with TRBD1 matching 8 bases. Germline V gives CDR1 DFQATT, CDR2 SNEGSKA (reference sequence). The CDR3 loop spans 11 amino acids. The V gene end was trimmed by 5 bases and the J gene end by 4 bases; junction bases not matched to a gene: 0. The CDR3 bases are TGCAGTGCTGGACAGGGAGAGACCCAGTACTTC. It specifies CSAGQGETQYF.

The chain carries TRBV20-1 and TRBJ2-5; D remains ambiguous. This CDR3 contains 11 residues. V was cut by 3 bases and J by 4 bases, with 6 bases left in between. CDR1 is DFQATT, CDR2 SNEGSKA, per germline (reference sequence). CDR3: CSASTRETQYF. The CDR3, as DNA: TGCAGTGCTAGTACAAGAGAGACCCAGTACTTC.

The chain is built from TRBV28 and TRBJ2-2; no clear D. The germline V gene encodes CDR1 MDHEN and CDR2 SYDVKM. V was clipped by 5 bases and J by 3 bases, with 10 bases between them. The CDR3 consists of 14 residues. Here the CDR3 reads CASSLKVDTGELFF. DNA for the CDR3: TGTGCCAGCAGTCTTAAAGTGGACACCGGGGAGCTGTTTTTT.

In its sample, this clone was seen once. The chain couples TRBV7-2 to TRBJ1-1; D is possibly TRBD1 (5 bases). Germline V gene sequence: CDR1 SGHTA, CDR2 FQGNSA. The CDR3 consists of 15 residues. V lost 0 bases and J lost 6, with 14 bases in between. Here the CDR3 DNA reads TGTGCCAGCAGCTTAGCCCAGGGTGAAATCCCTGAAGCTTTCTTT. It codes for CASSLAQGEIPEAFF.

This chain links TRBV7-9 with TRBJ2-1, with unresolved D. Trimming left V 1 base short and J 6 bases short, with 7 bases between. The CDR3 loop spans 13 amino acids. The germline CDR1 and CDR2 sequences are SEHNR and FQNEAQ (reference sequence). DNA for the CDR3: TGTGCCAGCAGCTTAGTATCCCTCAATGAGCAGTTCTTC. Its protein product is CASSLVSLNEQFF.

This clone was observed a handful of times. The chain has TRBV29-1 and TRBJ1-2, with a tentative D call TRBD1 (5 bases). This CDR3 has 12 residues. Trimming removed 8 bases at V and 8 bases at J, with 18 bases between. Germline V lookup: CDR1 SQVTM, CDR2 ANQGSEA. This CDR3 reads CSSGKVAGGYTF. For the CDR3, the DNA is TGCAGCTCCGGTAAAGTAGCAGGGGGCTACACCTTC.

V gene TRBV7-3 combines with J gene TRBJ1-1, with 11 bases lining up with TRBD1. The CDR3 is made up of 16 amino acids. Germline V gene data show CDR1 as SGHTA and CDR2 as FQGTGA. The J segment lost 1 base and the V segment lost 2 bases, leaving 3 bases of the junction unmatched. In DNA form, the CDR3 reads TGTGCCAGCAGCTTAGGGGACAGGGGGTCGAACACTGAAGCTTTCTTT. Translation: CASSLGDRGSNTEAFF.

CDR3 in DNA: TGTGCCAGCAGCTTAGCCCCGCGGCAGGGCTTAGAGACCCAGTACTTC. This gives the protein CASSLAPRQGLETQYF. The V and J genes are TRBV7-8 and TRBJ2-5; perhaps TRBD1 as D (5 bases). The CDR3 is 16 amino acids. Germline loops: CDR1 SGHVS, CDR2 FQNEAQ. Trimming pared 0 bases from V and 4 bases from J, leaving 15 bases between.

Only a few counts were recorded for this clone. For the CDR3, the DNA is TGTGCCAGCAGCTTGCGACAGGGGGCGGGAAACACTGAAGCTTTCTTT. Translation: CASSLRQGAGNTEAFF. The V gene is TRBV5-5, the J gene TRBJ1-1, with 10 bases aligning to TRBD1. The CDR3 is 16 residues long. Trimming at V came to 1 base and at J to 2 bases, leaving 5 bases not matched to a gene. Germline-derived CDR1 and CDR2 are SGHKS and YYEKEE (reference sequence).

This rearrangement joins TRBV9 to TRBJ1-1, with 7 bases matching TRBD1. Germline V gene lookup returns CDR1 SGDLS and CDR2 YYNGEE. V lost 4 bases and J lost 0; bases outside the gene matches: 3. The CDR3 has 14 amino acids. CDR3 loop: CASSLQGMNTEAFF. CDR3 sequence (DNA): TGTGCCAGCAGCCTACAGGGGATGAACACTGAAGCTTTCTTT.

J is TRBJ2-2 and V is TRBV10-3; D possibly corresponds to TRBD2 (6 bases). The CDR3 sequence is 14 residues long. The V gene lost 2 bases and the J gene lost 5 bases, with 9 bases spanning the gap. The germline V gene has CDR1 ENHRY and CDR2 SYGVKD. The CDR3 spells CAISELAQTGELFF. The DNA of the CDR3 is TGTGCCATCAGTGAGCTAGCGCAAACCGGGGAGCTGTTTTTT.